This T cell receptor (beta chain) was profiled in a study of cytomegalovirus exposure and HLA in healthy donors. Trimming removed 7 bases from V and 1 base from J, with 13 bases in between. This CDR3 spans 14 amino acids. CDR1 LNHDA and CDR2 SQIVND come from the germline V gene (reference sequence). This clone was seen once. The PCR contained 60 Vbeta and 13 Jbeta primers. Clones were sequenced by immunoSEQ multiplex PCR, and TCRdb holds only the in-frame ones, with some missing. The sample yields approximately 130,000 clones, 60% to 85% seen once. Despite likely unrecorded immune exposures, the donors were nominally healthy at the time of sampling.

This rearrangement joins TRBV19 to TRBJ1-1; D unclear. The clonotype originates from a female donor in good health and CMV-seropositive. Sample: PBMCs. As DNA, the CDR3 is TGTGCCAGTACCCCGGGAGGCCGGAACACTGAAGCTTTCTTT. Protein product: CASTPGGRNTEAFF. Supplemented by reference TRBV19 and TRBJ1-1, the full variable domain reads DGGITQSPKYLFRKEGQNVTLSCEQNLNHDAMYWYRQDPGQGLRLIYYSQIVNDFQKGDIAEGYSVSREKKESFPLTVTSAQKNPTAFYLCASTPGGRNTEAFFGQGTRLTVV.